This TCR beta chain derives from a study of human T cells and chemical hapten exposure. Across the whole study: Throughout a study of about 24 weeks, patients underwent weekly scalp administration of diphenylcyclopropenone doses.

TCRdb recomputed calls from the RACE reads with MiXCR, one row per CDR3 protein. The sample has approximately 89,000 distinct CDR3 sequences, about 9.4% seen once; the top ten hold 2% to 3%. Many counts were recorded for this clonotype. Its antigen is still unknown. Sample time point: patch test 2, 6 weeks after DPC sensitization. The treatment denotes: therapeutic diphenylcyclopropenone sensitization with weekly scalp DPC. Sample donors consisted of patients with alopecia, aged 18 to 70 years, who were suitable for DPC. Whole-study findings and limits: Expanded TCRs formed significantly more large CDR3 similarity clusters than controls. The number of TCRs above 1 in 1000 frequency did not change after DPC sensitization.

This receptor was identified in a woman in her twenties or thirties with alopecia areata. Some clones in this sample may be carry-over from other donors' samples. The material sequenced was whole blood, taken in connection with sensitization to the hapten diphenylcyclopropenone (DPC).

The chain's CDR3 is CASTTGPGPYNEQFF. CDR3 DNA: TGTGCCAGCACCACGGGACCGGGACCTTACAATGAGCAGTTCTTC. The chain links TRBV21-1 to TRBJ2-1; no DNA check was done on the table's D call, TRBD1. TRBV21-1 is listed as a pseudogene. The CDR3 extends over 15 amino acids.